In its sample, the clone carrying this TCR beta chain was seen many times. The data were obtained in a study of blood T cells in healthy people across ages. The CDR3 has 13 residues. V lost 8 bases to trimming and J lost 0 bases, with 8 bases between them. From germline, CDR1 is SGHTA and CDR2 FQGNSA. A second PCR of 7 to 11 cycles used a sample-barcoded 5' primer and a J-beta primer mix. Every sample returned 2.5 million or more CDR3-containing paired-end reads. A single record per CDR3 protein comes from TCRdb applying MiXCR to the 5' RACE reads. Of about 670,000 distinct CDR3 sequences in the sample, 40% to 45% were seen once.

What was sequenced was blood. This sequence originates from an elderly man in good health. The V gene is TRBV7-2, the J gene TRBJ2-1; tentative D call: TRBD2 (6 bases). The CDR3 loop reads CASRGSSYNEQFF. CDR3 sequence (DNA): TGTGCCAGCCGGGGGAGCTCCTACAATGAGCAGTTCTTC.